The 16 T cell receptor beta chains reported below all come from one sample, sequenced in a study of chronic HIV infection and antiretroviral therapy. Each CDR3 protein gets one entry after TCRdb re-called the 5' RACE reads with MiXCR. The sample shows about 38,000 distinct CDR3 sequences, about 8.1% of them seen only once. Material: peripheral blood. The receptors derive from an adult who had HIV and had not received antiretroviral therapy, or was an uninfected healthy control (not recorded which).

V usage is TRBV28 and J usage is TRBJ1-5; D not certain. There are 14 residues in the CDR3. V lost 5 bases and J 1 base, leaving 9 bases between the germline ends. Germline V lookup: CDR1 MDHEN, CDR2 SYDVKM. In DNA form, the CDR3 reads TGTGCCAGCAGTCCCGCGGGGAGCAATCAGCCCCAGCATTTT. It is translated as CASSPAGSNQPQHF.

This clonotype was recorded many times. The CDR3 reads CASSFVPSNYGYTF. The CDR3, as DNA: TGTGCCAGCAGTTTCGTTCCGTCGAACTATGGCTACACCTTC. The V and J genes are TRBV27 and TRBJ1-2, with unresolved D. Germline-derived CDR1 and CDR2 are MNHEY and SMNVEV (reference sequence). The CDR3 has 14 residues. V lost 3 bases and J 2 bases, leaving 10 bases between the germline ends.

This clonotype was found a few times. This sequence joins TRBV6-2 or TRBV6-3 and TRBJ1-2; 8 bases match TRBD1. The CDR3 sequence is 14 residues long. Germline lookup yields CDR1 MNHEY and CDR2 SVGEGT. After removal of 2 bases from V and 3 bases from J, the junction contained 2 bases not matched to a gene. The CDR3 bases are TGTGCCAGCAGTTACCAGGACAGGGACTATGGCTACACCTTC. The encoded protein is CASSYQDRDYGYTF.

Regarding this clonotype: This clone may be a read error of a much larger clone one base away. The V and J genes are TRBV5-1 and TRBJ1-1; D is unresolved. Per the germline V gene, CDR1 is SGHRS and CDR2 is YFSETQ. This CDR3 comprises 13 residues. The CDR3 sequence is CASSLRPAGETFF. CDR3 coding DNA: TGCGCCAGCAGCTTGCGTCCGGCCGGTGAAACTTTCTTT. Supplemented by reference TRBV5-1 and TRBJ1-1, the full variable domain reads KAGVTQTPRYLIKTRGQQVTLSCSPISGHRSVSWYQQTPGQGLQFLFEYFSETQRNKGNFPGRFSGRQFSNSRSEMNVSTLELGDSALYLCASSLRPAGETFFGQGTRLTVV.

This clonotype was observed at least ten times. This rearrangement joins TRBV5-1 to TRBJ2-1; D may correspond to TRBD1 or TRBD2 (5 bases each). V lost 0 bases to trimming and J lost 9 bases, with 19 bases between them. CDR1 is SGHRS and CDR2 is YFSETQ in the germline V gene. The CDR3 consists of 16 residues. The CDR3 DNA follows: TGCGCCAGCAGCTTGGGGGGGTTTCCGGGTGCCAGTGAGCAGTTCTTC. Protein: CASSLGGFPGASEQFF.

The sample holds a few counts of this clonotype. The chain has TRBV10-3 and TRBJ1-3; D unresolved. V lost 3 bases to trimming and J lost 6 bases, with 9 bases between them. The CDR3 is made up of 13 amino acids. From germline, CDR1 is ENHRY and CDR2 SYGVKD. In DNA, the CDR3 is TGTGCCATCAGTGAAGGGTGGGAAAACACCATATATTTT. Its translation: CAISEGWENTIYF.

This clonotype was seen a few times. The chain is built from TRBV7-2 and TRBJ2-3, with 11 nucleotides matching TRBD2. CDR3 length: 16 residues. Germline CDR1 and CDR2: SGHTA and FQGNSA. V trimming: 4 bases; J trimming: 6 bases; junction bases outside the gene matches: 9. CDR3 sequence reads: CASSSGLAGVYDTQYF. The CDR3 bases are TGTGCCAGCAGCTCCGGACTAGCGGGCGTTTATGATACGCAGTATTTT.

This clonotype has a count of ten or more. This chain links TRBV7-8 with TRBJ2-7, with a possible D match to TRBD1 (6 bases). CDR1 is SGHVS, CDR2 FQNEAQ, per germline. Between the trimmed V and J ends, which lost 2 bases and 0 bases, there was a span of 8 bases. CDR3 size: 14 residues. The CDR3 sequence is CASSLQGSSYEQYF. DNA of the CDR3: TGTGCCAGCAGCTTACAGGGGAGCTCCTACGAGCAGTACTTC.

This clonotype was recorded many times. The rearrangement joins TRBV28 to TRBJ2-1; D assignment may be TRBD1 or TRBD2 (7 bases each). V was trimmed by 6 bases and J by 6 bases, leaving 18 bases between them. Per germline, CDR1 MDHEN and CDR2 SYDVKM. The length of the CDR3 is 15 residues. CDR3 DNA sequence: TGTGCCAGCAGCCCCAGGGGGGGACTGGGCAATGAGCAGTTCTTC. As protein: CASSPRGGLGNEQFF.

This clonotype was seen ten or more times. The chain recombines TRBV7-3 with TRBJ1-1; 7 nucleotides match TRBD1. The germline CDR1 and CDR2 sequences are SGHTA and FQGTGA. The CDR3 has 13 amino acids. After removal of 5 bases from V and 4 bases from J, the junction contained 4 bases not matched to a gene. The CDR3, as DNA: TGTGCCAGCAGCGCCGGGACAGTCACTGAAGCTTTCTTT. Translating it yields CASSAGTVTEAFF.

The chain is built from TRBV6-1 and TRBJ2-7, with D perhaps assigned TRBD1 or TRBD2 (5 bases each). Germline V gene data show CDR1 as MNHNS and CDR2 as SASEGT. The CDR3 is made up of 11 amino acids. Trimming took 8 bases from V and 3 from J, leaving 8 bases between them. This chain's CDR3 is CASGGLYEQYF. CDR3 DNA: TGTGCCAGCGGGGGTCTCTACGAGCAGTACTTC.

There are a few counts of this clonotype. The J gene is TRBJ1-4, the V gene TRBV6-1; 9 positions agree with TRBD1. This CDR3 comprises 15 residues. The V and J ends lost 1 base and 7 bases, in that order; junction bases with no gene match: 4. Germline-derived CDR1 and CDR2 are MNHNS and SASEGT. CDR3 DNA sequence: TGTGCCAGCAGTGAAGTACAGGGGGCTTTTGAAAAACTGTTTTTT. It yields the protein CASSEVQGAFEKLFF.

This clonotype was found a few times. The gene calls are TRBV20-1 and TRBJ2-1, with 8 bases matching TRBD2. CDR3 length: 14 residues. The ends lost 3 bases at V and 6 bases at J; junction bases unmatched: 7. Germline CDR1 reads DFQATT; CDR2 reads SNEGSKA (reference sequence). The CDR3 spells CSASKAGVLNEQFF. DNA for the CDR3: TGCAGTGCTAGTAAAGCGGGAGTTCTCAATGAGCAGTTCTTC.

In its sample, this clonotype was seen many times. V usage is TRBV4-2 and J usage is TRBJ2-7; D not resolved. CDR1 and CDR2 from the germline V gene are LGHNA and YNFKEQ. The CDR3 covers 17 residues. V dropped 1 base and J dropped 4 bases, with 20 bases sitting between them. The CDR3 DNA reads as TGTGCCAGCAGCCAAGTCGGCCCGGTCGAGATAGGGTACGAGCAGTACTTC. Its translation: CASSQVGPVEIGYEQYF.

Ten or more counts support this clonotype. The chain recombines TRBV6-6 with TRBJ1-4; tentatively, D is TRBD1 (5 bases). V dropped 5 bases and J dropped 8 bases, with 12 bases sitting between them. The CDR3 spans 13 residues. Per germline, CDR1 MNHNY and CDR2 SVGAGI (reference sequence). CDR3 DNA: TGTGCCAGCAGTCCCCCCGGGGGAGAAAAACTGTTTTTT. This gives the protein CASSPPGGEKLFF.

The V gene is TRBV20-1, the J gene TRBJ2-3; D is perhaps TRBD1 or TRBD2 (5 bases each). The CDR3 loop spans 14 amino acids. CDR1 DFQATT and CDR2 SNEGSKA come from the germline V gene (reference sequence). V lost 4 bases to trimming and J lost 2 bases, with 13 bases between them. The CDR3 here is CSATAGAYTDTQYF. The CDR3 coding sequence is TGCAGTGCTACAGCCGGGGCCTACACAGATACGCAGTATTTT.